Shown below are 30 T cell receptor beta chains from a single sample sequenced in a study of CD8 T cells in ankylosing spondylitis. No cognate antigen is known for these TCRs. MiXCR, applied by TCRdb to the 5' RACE reads, yields one record per CDR3 protein. The sample lists some 240,000 distinct CDR3 sequences, about 7% seen once, with 14% in the top ten. Findings of the study overall: The study identified a TCR beta motif of under ten highly homologous variants that appeared characteristic of ankylosing spondylitis blood.

Source material: blood, either unsorted or a sorted T cell fraction (not recorded which). These receptors came from a male donor with ankylosing spondylitis.

In this sample, this clonotype turned up many times. The V gene is TRBV5-6, the J gene TRBJ2-7; TRBD2 aligns across 7 bases. The CDR3 covers 14 residues. CDR1 and CDR2 from the germline V gene are SGHDT and YYEEEE. After removal of 2 bases from V and 2 bases from J, the junction contained 4 bases not matched to a gene. DNA for the CDR3: TGTGCCAGCAGCTTATCGGGGAGGGCCTACGAGCAGTACTTC. Its protein is CASSLSGRAYEQYF.

With regard to this clonotype: Germline is not matched at one junction end, which may reflect a read error. This rearrangement joins TRBV7-6 to TRBJ2-1; TRBD2 matches 12 bases. Germline lookup yields CDR1 SGHVS and CDR2 FNYEAQ. CDR3 length equals 14 residues. CDR3: CASSSGTSGHGSVF. The CDR3 DNA reads as TGTGCCAGCAGCTCAGGGACTAGCGGGCACGGATCGGTCTTC.

CDR3 sequence reads: CASSQDEGTTEAFF. CDR3 DNA sequence: TGCGCCAGCAGCCAAGATGAGGGGACCACTGAAGCTTTCTTT. The chain is built from TRBV4-3 and TRBJ1-1; D is perhaps TRBD1 (5 bases). The CDR3 is 14 residues long. Per the germline V gene, CDR1 is LGHNA and CDR2 is YSLEER. The V gene lost 0 bases and the J gene lost 4 bases, with 9 bases spanning the gap.

This clonotype was detected ten times or more. The chain is built from TRBV4-3 and TRBJ2-7; D possibly matches TRBD1 or TRBD2 (5 bases each). Per the germline V gene, CDR1 is LGHNA and CDR2 is YSLEER. This CDR3 has 15 residues. The germline V and J ends were trimmed by 3 bases and 4 bases, with 16 bases remaining between them. CDR3 sequence reads: CASSQGVLDIYEQYF. Here the CDR3 DNA reads TGCGCCAGCAGCCAGGGGGTCCTGGATATTTACGAGCAGTACTTC.

This clonotype appeared many times. The chain is built from TRBV5-1 and TRBJ2-1, with 8 positions matching TRBD2. Unmatched junction bases numbered 8, after V lost 0 bases and J lost 6 bases. Germline assignment: CDR1 SGHRS and CDR2 YFSETQ. This CDR3 has 16 amino acids. This chain's CDR3 is CASSLGAGGRSNEQFF. The CDR3 bases are TGCGCCAGCAGCTTGGGGGCGGGAGGACGCAGCAATGAGCAGTTCTTC. The entire variable domain, with the rest obtained from reference TRBV5-1 and TRBJ2-1, is as follows: KAGVTQTPRYLIKTRGQQVTLSCSPISGHRSVSWYQQTPGQGLQFLFEYFSETQRNKGNFPGRFSGRQFSNSRSEMNVSTLELGDSALYLCASSLGAGGRSNEQFFGPGTRLTVL.

The sample holds many counts of this clonotype. V is TRBV20-1 and J is TRBJ2-1; the match to TRBD2 covers 7 bases. Germline V CDR1 and CDR2: DFQATT, SNEGSKA (reference sequence). This CDR3 region has 15 residues. Trimming removed 6 bases from V and 6 bases from J; junction bases left unmatched: 14. The CDR3 reads CSASLTSRGSNEQFF. For the CDR3, the DNA is TGCAGTGCCTCCCTGACTAGCAGAGGCAGCAATGAGCAGTTCTTC.

This clonotype has just a few counts. V and J are TRBV6-6 and TRBJ2-7; possibly TRBD2 for D (6 bases). Germline lookup yields CDR1 MNHNY and CDR2 SVGAGI (reference sequence). V was clipped by 6 bases and J by 7 bases, with 13 bases between them. CDR3 length equals 12 residues. The CDR3 loop reads CASRDTGSEQYF. CDR3 DNA: TGTGCCAGCAGGGATACCGGGAGTGAGCAGTACTTC.

This chain joins TRBV4-1 and TRBJ2-3; D is unclear. Germline CDR1 is MGHRA and CDR2 is YSYEKL. The CDR3 covers 15 residues. V lost 1 base, J lost 0 bases, and 8 bases lay in between. The CDR3 sequence: CASSQGGISTDTQYF. The CDR3 DNA sequence: TGCGCCAGCAGCCAAGGGGGTATTAGCACAGATACGCAGTATTTT.

The table lists this clonotype with a few counts. The V gene is TRBV11-2, the J gene TRBJ2-5; 8 nucleotides line up with TRBD1. V dropped 7 bases and J dropped 5; count of bases not matched to a gene: 9. This CDR3 comprises 14 residues. Germline V CDR1 and CDR2: SGHAT, FQNNGV. CDR3 DNA sequence: TGTGCCAGCACCCCCAGGGGGCGAGGGGAGACCCAGTACTTC. Translating gives CASTPRGRGETQYF.

This clonotype was counted at least ten times. The V call is TRBV18, the J call TRBJ1-1, with D unresolved. CDR1 is KGHSH and CDR2 is LQKENI in the germline V gene. There are 10 residues in the CDR3. V shed 3 bases and J shed 10 bases, with 6 bases lying between them. The CDR3 protein is CASSPSGAFF. The CDR3 DNA reads TGTGCCAGCTCACCCTCGGGAGCTTTCTTT.

In its sample, this clonotype was seen many times. The V gene is TRBV27, the J gene TRBJ2-3; possibly TRBD1 or TRBD2 for D (5 bases each). From germline, CDR1 is MNHEY and CDR2 SMNVEV (reference sequence). The CDR3 has 13 residues. Trimming shortened V by 5 bases and J by 4 bases, and 10 bases separated the two germline ends. The CDR3, as DNA: TGTGCCAGCAGTGGGACGGCCCCAGATACGCAGTATTTT. The encoded protein is CASSGTAPDTQYF.

This clonotype was seen ten or more times. The gene calls are TRBV5-1 and TRBJ1-1, with D uncertain. The ends were cut back, 5 bases at V and 0 bases at J, with 8 bases in the middle. Germline CDR1 and CDR2: SGHRS and YFSETQ. The CDR3 length is 13 residues. For the CDR3, the DNA is TGCGCCAGCAGTTCAAGACTGAACACTGAAGCTTTCTTT. It translates to CASSSRLNTEAFF.

In this sample, this clonotype turned up many times. J is TRBJ1-1 and V is TRBV28; D perhaps matches TRBD1 (6 bases). V gave up 7 bases and J gave up 5 bases, with 17 bases separating them. This CDR3 has 14 residues. The germline gives CDR1 MDHEN, CDR2 SYDVKM. In nucleotides, the CDR3 is TGTGCCAGCACCCCACAGGGTTTGTTTACTGAAGCTTTCTTT. As protein: CASTPQGLFTEAFF.

V gene TRBV5-6 combines with J gene TRBJ2-1, with 9 bases aligning to TRBD2. Germline CDR1 and CDR2: SGHDT and YYEEEE. The V and J ends lost 3 bases and 8 bases, in that order; junction bases with no gene match: 12. The CDR3 contains 16 residues. The CDR3 loop reads CASSYRSLAGGDEQFF. DNA of the CDR3: TGTGCCAGCAGCTACCGCTCACTAGCGGGTGGGGATGAGCAGTTCTTC.

The table lists this clonotype with many counts. The V call is TRBV7-2, the J call TRBJ2-1; TRBD2 might be the D (5 bases). V dropped 5 bases and J dropped 8 bases, with 19 bases sitting between them. The CDR3 is 15 residues long. Looked up from germline, CDR1 is SGHTA and CDR2 is FQGNSA. The CDR3 DNA reads TGTGCCAGCAGCCCGTCCGGCTCTGTGGGAGATGAGCAGTTCTTC. This encodes CASSPSGSVGDEQFF.

This clonotype was observed at least ten times. The chain uses TRBV29-1 and TRBJ2-1; 8 positions agree with TRBD2. CDR1 is SQVTM, CDR2 ANQGSEA, per germline. The CDR3 contains 14 residues. The J segment lost 3 bases and the V segment lost 4 bases, leaving 5 bases of the junction unmatched. The CDR3 coding sequence is TGCAGCGTTGTAAGTAGCGGGATCTACAATGAGCAGTTCTTC. This sequence encodes CSVVSSGIYNEQFF.

There are many counts of this clonotype. The chain joins TRBV20-1 to TRBJ2-2, with D perhaps matching TRBD2 (5 bases). This CDR3 comprises 13 residues. From germline, CDR1 is DFQATT and CDR2 SNEGSKA (reference sequence). Here the CDR3 reads CRVRVDTSGELFF. The CDR3 nucleotides are TGCCGGGTGAGGGTAGACACCTCCGGGGAGCTGTTTTTT.

This clonotype came up many times. The gene calls are TRBV20-1 and TRBJ2-5, with D possibly matching TRBD1 (5 bases). V lost 1 base and J 2 bases, leaving 17 bases between the germline ends. The V gene's germline CDR1 is DFQATT and CDR2 SNEGSKA (reference sequence). The CDR3 loop spans 16 amino acids. The CDR3 protein is CSARVFRGSKQETQYF. The CDR3 bases are TGCAGTGCTAGAGTTTTTAGGGGCTCCAAACAAGAGACCCAGTACTTC.

This clonotype has just one count. The chain employs TRBV3-1 and TRBJ2-3, with D tentatively TRBD1 or TRBD2 (5 bases each). The CDR3 contains 16 residues. Trimming pared 4 bases from V and 5 bases from J, leaving 19 bases between. Germline CDR1 LGHDT, CDR2 YNNKEL (reference sequence). The DNA of the CDR3 is TGTGCCAGCAGCCCGCCCCGGGGTGGGGGTGGAGATACGCAGTATTTT. This translates into CASSPPRGGGGDTQYF.

This clonotype was found many times. CDR3 DNA sequence: TGTGCCAGCTCGTCGCAAGAGACCCAGTACTTC. This sequence encodes CASSSQETQYF. The chain combines TRBV18 with TRBJ2-5; D unclear. Trimming removed 6 bases at V and 2 bases at J, with 4 bases between. CDR1 KGHSH and CDR2 LQKENI come from the germline V gene. CDR3 length: 11 amino acids.

The CDR3 loop reads CASSPTRGTGDYEQYF. Written as DNA, the CDR3 is TGTGCCAGCTCACCAACCCGGGGGACGGGGGACTACGAGCAGTACTTC. The V gene is TRBV18, the J gene TRBJ2-7, with D maybe TRBD2 (6 bases). Germline CDR1 KGHSH, CDR2 LQKENI. The germline V and J ends were trimmed by 2 bases and 3 bases, with 17 bases remaining between them. The CDR3 contains 16 residues.

This clonotype was seen ten or more times. J is TRBJ1-2 and V is TRBV6-5, with D possibly matching TRBD1 (5 bases). V gave up 4 bases and J gave up 2 bases, with 11 bases separating them. This CDR3 is 14 amino acids long. Germline V gives CDR1 MNHEY, CDR2 SVGAGI. The CDR3 DNA sequence: TGTGCCAGCAGTTTGATCGGGACCAACTATGGCTACACCTTC. It codes for CASSLIGTNYGYTF.

In its sample, this clonotype was seen many times. One end of the junction varies from germline; a read error may be responsible. This chain links TRBV7-9 with TRBJ2-3; D gene uncertain. Germline assignment: CDR1 SEHNR and CDR2 FQNEAQ (reference sequence). The length of the CDR3 is 14 residues. The DNA for the CDR3 is TGTGCCACCAGCACGATCTCTAGCACAGATACGCAGTATTTT. Amino acid sequence: CATSTISSTDTQYF. Combining the CDR3 with reference TRBV7-9 and TRBJ2-3 gives the whole variable domain DTGVSQNPRHKITKRGQNVTFRCDPISEHNRLYWYRQTLGQGPEFLTYFQNEAQLEKSRLLSDRFSAERPKGSFSTLEIQRTEQGDSAMYLCATSTISSTDTQYFGPGTRLTVL.

This clonotype was seen many times. The chain couples TRBV27 to TRBJ2-7, with 10 bases fitting TRBD1. The CDR3 is 14 residues long. After removal of 4 bases from V and 6 bases from J, the junction contained 6 bases not matched to a gene. Germline V gene lookup returns CDR1 MNHEY and CDR2 SMNVEV (reference sequence). CDR3 DNA: TGTGCCAGCAGTTCAGGGACAGGGGTGAGCGAGCAGTACTTC. Encoded protein: CASSSGTGVSEQYF.

There are a few counts of this clonotype. The chain joins TRBV20-1 to TRBJ2-1; D is uncertain. The V gene lost 3 bases and the J gene lost 4 bases, with 16 bases spanning the gap. Germline-derived CDR1 and CDR2 are DFQATT and SNEGSKA (reference sequence). This CDR3 spans 15 amino acids. Here the CDR3 DNA reads TGCAGTGCTAGCGGTCTGATTGCAGGTTACAATGAGCAGTTCTTC. This encodes CSASGLIAGYNEQFF.

This clonotype occurred many times. This chain connects TRBV9 to TRBJ2-1; tentatively, D is TRBD2 (6 bases). V was cut by 4 bases and J by 1 base, with 15 bases left in between. In germline, CDR1 is SGDLS, CDR2 YYNGEE. This CDR3 is 16 amino acids long. CDR3 sequence reads: CASSPSGGPSYNEQFF. DNA of the CDR3: TGTGCCAGCAGCCCTTCCGGGGGACCATCCTACAATGAGCAGTTCTTC. Full variable domain (outside the CDR3, taken from reference TRBV9 and TRBJ2-1): DSGVTQTPKHLITATGQRVTLRCSPRSGDLSVYWYQQSLDQGLQFLIQYYNGEERAKGNILERFSAQQFPDLHSELNLSSLELGDSALYFCASSPSGGPSYNEQFFGPGTRLTVL.

This chain links TRBV7-2 with TRBJ2-7; 10 bases match TRBD1. This CDR3 has 17 amino acids. The germline gives CDR1 SGHTA, CDR2 FQGNSA. After removal of 0 bases from V and 0 bases from J, the junction contained 5 bases not matched to a gene. The CDR3 sequence: CASSLAMGQGISYEQYF. CDR3 coding DNA: TGTGCCAGCAGCTTAGCTATGGGACAGGGGATCTCCTACGAGCAGTACTTC. The whole variable domain, filled in from reference TRBV7-2 and TRBJ2-7, reads GAGVSQSPSNKVTEKGKDVELRCDPISGHTALYWYRQSLGQGLEFLIYFQGNSAPDKSGLPSDRFSAERTGGSVSTLTIQRTQQEDSAVYLCASSLAMGQGISYEQYFGPGTRLTVT.

The rearrangement links TRBV5-6 to TRBJ2-7, with 8 bases matching TRBD2. Germline V lookup: CDR1 SGHDT, CDR2 YYEEEE. CDR3 length: 13 residues. V shed 3 bases and J 10 bases; nucleotides not matched to a gene: 9. The CDR3 is CASSSGTSGDQYF. DNA for the CDR3: TGTGCCAGCAGCTCCGGGACTAGTGGCGACCAGTACTTC.

The chain links TRBV20-1 to TRBJ2-7; D not certain. The V gene's germline CDR1 is DFQATT and CDR2 SNEGSKA (reference sequence). V lost 1 base to trimming and J lost 3 bases, with 4 bases between them. The CDR3 has 11 amino acids. The CDR3 loop is CSARAYYEQYF. As DNA, the CDR3 is TGCAGTGCTAGAGCGTACTACGAGCAGTACTTC.

This clonotype was observed many times. The chain has TRBV20-1 and TRBJ2-1; D ambiguous. V lost 1 base and J 4 bases, leaving 5 bases between the germline ends. CDR1 is DFQATT and CDR2 is SNEGSKA in the germline V gene (reference sequence). The CDR3 loop spans 12 amino acids. CDR3 DNA sequence: TGCAGTGCTAGAGGAAGATACAATGAGCAGTTCTTC. It translates to CSARGRYNEQFF.